One sample yielded the 26 T cell receptor beta chains listed below, sequenced in a study of CD8 T cells in ankylosing spondylitis. Their cognate antigens are unknown. Via MiXCR, TCRdb re-called the 5' RACE reads, giving one row per CDR3 protein. The sample has more than 600,000 distinct CDR3 sequences, around 17% seen once. Overall study results and limits: A TCR beta motif made of several highly homologous variants seemed typical of ankylosing spondylitis blood.

The sample consisted of blood, either unsorted or a sorted T cell fraction (not recorded which). The receptors come from a male donor with ankylosing spondylitis.

The gene calls are TRBV5-5 and TRBJ1-5; D is ambiguous. The CDR3 sequence is 16 residues long. Trimming left V 4 bases short and J 0 bases short, with 14 bases between. Germline values: CDR1 SGHKS, CDR2 YYEKEE (reference sequence). Here the CDR3 reads CASSPGWVTSNQPQHF. The CDR3 coding sequence is TGTGCCAGCAGCCCTGGGTGGGTAACTAGCAATCAGCCCCAGCATTTT.

This clonotype turned up a few times. V is TRBV14 and J is TRBJ2-1; 9 nucleotides match TRBD1. Per the germline V gene, CDR1 is SGHDN and CDR2 is FVKESK. CDR3 length: 14 amino acids. V shed 6 bases, J shed 6 bases, and the junction held 6 bases outside the gene matches. CDR3 region: CASRRQGGGNEQFF. In DNA form, the CDR3 reads TGTGCCAGCAGACGACAGGGGGGAGGCAATGAGCAGTTCTTC.

This clonotype was seen only a few times. The gene calls are TRBV20-1 and TRBJ2-3, with 8 positions matching TRBD1. Germline V gene lookup returns CDR1 DFQATT and CDR2 SNEGSKA (reference sequence). V shed 2 bases, J shed 5 bases, and the junction held 0 bases outside the gene matches. The length of the CDR3 is 12 residues. Here the CDR3 reads CSARTGGDTQYF. The CDR3, as DNA: TGCAGTGCTAGAACAGGGGGAGATACGCAGTATTTT.

This clonotype has more than one count but fewer than ten. This chain connects TRBV27 to TRBJ2-7; D remains ambiguous. Germline V lookup: CDR1 MNHEY, CDR2 SMNVEV (reference sequence). The CDR3 consists of 18 residues. Trimming removed 0 bases at V and 3 bases at J, with 21 bases between. The CDR3 is CASSLSWWGQKSIYEQYF. DNA for the CDR3: TGTGCCAGCAGTTTATCTTGGTGGGGTCAGAAGAGTATCTACGAGCAGTACTTC.

CDR3 loop: CASSPQTYGYTF. The CDR3 DNA reads TGCGCCAGCAGCCCCCAGACCTATGGCTACACCTTC. This chain uses TRBV4-1 with TRBJ1-2; D is undetermined. CDR1 and CDR2 (germline): MGHRA, YSYEKL. V dropped 4 bases and J dropped 4 bases, with 7 bases sitting between them. The CDR3 loop spans 12 amino acids.

This clonotype was recorded many times. CDR3 bases: TGCAGCGTGACTAGCGGGGGGGGTTACAATGAGCAGTTCTTC. It is translated as CSVTSGGGYNEQFF. The V call is TRBV29-1, the J call TRBJ2-1, with 14 positions matching TRBD2. The V segment lost 6 bases and the J segment 4 bases; nucleotides outside the gene matches: 2. This CDR3 is built from 14 residues. Looked up from germline, CDR1 is SQVTM and CDR2 is ANQGSEA.

This clonotype has a count of ten or more. This chain links TRBV20-1 with TRBJ2-1, with no clear D. The CDR3 is made up of 13 amino acids. Trimming stripped 3 bases from V and 3 bases from J, with 9 bases between. Germline V gene data show CDR1 as DFQATT and CDR2 as SNEGSKA (reference sequence). This CDR3 is CSARTGDYNEQFF. As DNA, the CDR3 is TGCAGTGCTAGGACCGGAGACTACAATGAGCAGTTCTTC.

In the case of this clonotype: The junction does not match germline at one end; this may be a read error. The V call is TRBV7-6, the J call TRBJ2-5; possibly TRBD1 for D (5 bases). There are 14 residues in the CDR3. Per the germline V gene, CDR1 is SGHVS and CDR2 is FNYEAQ. CDR3 sequence (DNA): TGTGCCAGCAGCTTCACTGCAGGACAAGGGACCCAGTACTTC. Translated, it gives CASSFTAGQGTQYF.

This clonotype has more than one count but fewer than ten. The chain employs TRBV4-3 and TRBJ2-1; 9 bases align to TRBD2. CDR1 and CDR2 from the germline V gene are LGHNA and YSLEER. The CDR3 is made up of 16 amino acids. J gave up 13 bases and V 0 bases, and 13 bases lay outside the gene matches. CDR3 DNA: TGCGCCAGCAGCCAAGATACGGCGGGAGGGCGACCTGAACAGTTCTTC. It encodes CASSQDTAGGRPEQFF.

In its sample, this clonotype was seen many times. The junction shows a germline mismatch at one end, possibly a read error. Here the CDR3 reads CASSLASGGTYNEQFF. CDR3 nucleotides: TGTGCCAGCAGCTTGGCCAGCGGGGGGACTTACAATGAGCAGTTCTTC. This sequence joins TRBV5-1 and TRBJ2-1; TRBD2 matches 9 bases. This CDR3 comprises 16 residues. CDR1 is SGHRS, CDR2 YFSETQ, per germline.

This clonotype has only a few counts. The V call is TRBV4-2, the J call TRBJ2-3, with 9 bases fitting TRBD2. Losses at the gene ends were 3 bases for V and 1 base for J; bases not matched to a gene: 5. There are 16 residues in the CDR3. Germline V gene sequence: CDR1 LGHNA, CDR2 YNFKEQ. DNA for the CDR3: TGTGCCAGCAGCCAGAATAGCGGGGGAGGCACAGATACGCAGTATTTT. Its protein product is CASSQNSGGGTDTQYF.

The J gene is TRBJ2-7, the V gene TRBV20-1; the match to TRBD2 covers 7 bases. The CDR3 is 15 amino acids. The V gene's germline CDR1 is DFQATT and CDR2 SNEGSKA (reference sequence). Unmatched junction bases numbered 13, after V lost 2 bases and J lost 6 bases. CDR3: CSARPWEGVWGEQYF. The CDR3 DNA is TGCAGTGCTAGACCGTGGGAGGGAGTGTGGGGCGAGCAGTACTTC.

The sample holds a few counts of this clonotype. The chain has TRBV7-3 and TRBJ2-1, with 10 bases lining up with TRBD2. J gave up 2 bases and V 4 bases, and 2 bases lay outside the gene matches. The CDR3 extends over 15 amino acids. Germline-derived CDR1 and CDR2 are SGHTA and FQGTGA. The CDR3 DNA is TGTGCCAGCAGCTCTAGCGGGAGAACCTACAATGAGCAGTTCTTC. Translating it yields CASSSSGRTYNEQFF.

The rearrangement uses TRBV7-3 and TRBJ2-6, with 9 bases fitting TRBD1. The CDR3 totals 17 residues. Germline CDR1 is SGHTA and CDR2 is FQGTGA. V was clipped by 3 bases and J by 4 bases; unmatched bases: 7. CDR3 nucleotide sequence: TGTGCCAGCAGCTTGACAGGGGGGATCGGCGGGGCCAACGTCCTGACTTTC. Translation gives CASSLTGGIGGANVLTF.

The chain combines TRBV27 with TRBJ1-2, with D hard to call. This CDR3 has 15 residues. With 2 bases removed from V and 4 bases from J, the gap between germline ends came to 14 bases. Germline CDR1 and CDR2: MNHEY and SMNVEV (reference sequence). CDR3 DNA: TGTGCCAGCAGTTTAGGGCCTCGAGACGTCTATGGCTACACCTTC. Residues: CASSLGPRDVYGYTF.

The chain combines TRBV11-3 with TRBJ2-5; possibly TRBD2 for D (5 bases). V dropped 3 bases and J dropped 1 base, with 12 bases sitting between them. This CDR3 is built from 15 residues. Germline lookup yields CDR1 SGHNT and CDR2 YENEEA. CDR3 nucleotide sequence: TGTGCCAGCAGCTTCGGCGGGCAGGTCCAAGAGACCCAGTACTTC. This gives the protein CASSFGGQVQETQYF.

There are a few counts of this clonotype. The rearrangement joins TRBV12-3 or TRBV12-4 to TRBJ1-1; no firm D call. CDR3 length: 13 amino acids. Trimming shortened V by 7 bases and J by 4 bases, and 13 bases separated the two germline ends. The DNA of the CDR3 is TGTGCCAGCACCCCGGCCTGGGGCACTGAAGCTTTCTTT. As protein: CASTPAWGTEAFF.

This clonotype was recorded a few times. The chain has TRBV5-6 and TRBJ1-2, with 8 bases aligning to TRBD1. The V gene end was trimmed by 1 base and the J gene end by 4 bases; junction bases not matched to a gene: 12. In germline, CDR1 is SGHDT, CDR2 YYEEEE. This CDR3 region has 17 residues. This CDR3 is CASSLRRTGGIGYGYTF. CDR3 nucleotides: TGTGCCAGCAGCTTGAGGAGAACAGGGGGTATCGGCTATGGCTACACCTTC.

The CDR3 DNA reads TGTGCCAGCAGTGCAACAGGTCTCTATAATTCACCCCTCCACTTT. Protein product: CASSATGLYNSPLHF. This chain links TRBV28 with TRBJ1-6; a weak D match, TRBD1 (5 bases). CDR1 is MDHEN and CDR2 is SYDVKM in the germline V gene. Trimming left V 5 bases short and J 3 bases short, with 11 bases between. The CDR3 spans 15 residues.

The chain couples TRBV29-1 to TRBJ2-1; D gene unclear. Germline V lookup: CDR1 SQVTM, CDR2 ANQGSEA. The CDR3 covers 11 residues. V lost 6 bases and J lost 4, with 7 bases in between. CDR3 loop: CSVDEYNEQFF. CDR3 DNA sequence: TGCAGCGTCGACGAGTACAATGAGCAGTTCTTC.

The chain links TRBV12-3 or TRBV12-4 to TRBJ1-2; 7 bases are shared with TRBD1. The V and J ends lost 4 bases and 0 bases, in that order; junction bases with no gene match: 11. CDR3 length equals 17 residues. As DNA, the CDR3 is TGTGCCAGCAGTTCCACGACAGGGTTGTCAGCTAACTATGGCTACACCTTC. Encoded protein: CASSSTTGLSANYGYTF.

This clonotype was seen a few times. The chain is built from TRBV5-1 and TRBJ2-1, with TRBD2 matching 10 bases. Germline V gene data show CDR1 as SGHRS and CDR2 as YFSETQ. CDR3 length: 14 amino acids. V was clipped by 2 bases and J by 10 bases; unmatched bases: 6. CDR3 region: CASSFQRGGLEQFF. CDR3 nucleotides: TGCGCCAGCAGCTTTCAGCGGGGGGGCCTGGAGCAGTTCTTC.

Only a few counts were recorded for this clonotype. Since no conserved phenylalanine or tryptophan closes the CDR3, a read error is the likely cause. The V and J genes are TRBV4-2 and TRBJ2-1; D gene uncertain. CDR1 and CDR2 from the germline V gene are LGHNA and YNFKEQ. Trimming left V 1 base short and J 10 bases short, with 14 bases between. The CDR3 runs 14 residues. CDR3 coding DNA: TGTGCCAGCAGCCAAGGGTACGGACCCCCAGAGCAGTTCTCC. It is translated as CASSQGYGPPEQFS.

In its sample, this clonotype was seen a few times. This chain joins TRBV6-1 and TRBJ2-3, with a weak D call TRBD2 (6 bases). Germline CDR1 MNHNS, CDR2 SASEGT. This CDR3 has 14 amino acids. Deletions cut 5 bases from V and 4 bases from J, with 13 bases between. The CDR3 DNA follows: TGTGCCAGCAGTAGTGTCAGGGAGGCAGATACGCAGTATTTT. It translates to CASSSVREADTQYF.

The chain has TRBV24-1 and TRBJ2-1; D may match TRBD1 or TRBD2 (6 bases each). Germline lookup yields CDR1 KGHDR and CDR2 SFDVKD. There are 17 residues in the CDR3. V was shortened by 3 bases and J by 0 bases, with 14 bases between the two germline ends. The DNA for the CDR3 is TGTGCCACCAGTGATGGGTCGGGGGCGAGCTCCTACAATGAGCAGTTCTTC. Translated, it gives CATSDGSGASSYNEQFF.

This clonotype has only a few counts. The chain uses TRBV12-3 or TRBV12-4 and TRBJ2-1; D is tentatively TRBD1 or TRBD2 (6 bases each). Trimming stripped 8 bases from V and 5 bases from J, with 10 bases between. CDR3 length: 12 residues. The CDR3 loop is CASHRGDNEQFF. CDR3 DNA sequence: TGTGCCAGCCATAGGGGGGACAATGAGCAGTTCTTC.